This T cell receptor (beta chain) is from a study of blood T cell repertoires in COVID-19. Study details: Spain, Italy and the United States supplied samples that represented acute and convalescent COVID-19. PBMCs, B-cell-depleted T cells, or T cells provided the cDNA or gDNA that made up the material.

Original processing methods: The authors estimated nucleated cell counts from reference gene primer amplification. The method was immunoSEQ multiplex PCR; TCRdb's version includes in-frame clones alone and lacks a portion of them. V and J calls and clone size are given by that table; D and trimming were obtained from the DNA. The sample lists about 120,000 clones; approximately 80% were seen once. CDR1 is SEHNR and CDR2 is FQNEAQ in the germline V gene (reference sequence). V was pared by 5 bases and J by 0 bases, with 8 bases between. The length of the CDR3 is 15 residues. J is TRBJ1-6 and V is TRBV7-9; unclear D gene. The sequenced material came from peripheral blood. This receptor was obtained from a man in his 70s with acute or convalescent COVID-19. The CDR3 coding sequence is TGTGCCAGCAGCCCTAGCAGCTCCTATAATTCACCCCTCCACTTT. It encodes CASSPSSSYNSPLHF.